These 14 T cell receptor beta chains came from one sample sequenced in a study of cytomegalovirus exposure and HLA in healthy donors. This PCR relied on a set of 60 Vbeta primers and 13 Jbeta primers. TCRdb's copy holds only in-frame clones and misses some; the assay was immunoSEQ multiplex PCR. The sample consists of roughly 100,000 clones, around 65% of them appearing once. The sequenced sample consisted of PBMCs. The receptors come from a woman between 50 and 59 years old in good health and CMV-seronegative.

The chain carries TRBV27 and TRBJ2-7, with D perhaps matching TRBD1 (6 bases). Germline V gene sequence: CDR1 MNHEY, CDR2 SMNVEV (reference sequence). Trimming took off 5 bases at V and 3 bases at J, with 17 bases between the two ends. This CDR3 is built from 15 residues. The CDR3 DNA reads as TGTGCCAGCAGTACACCTTCAGGGGTTTACTACGAGCAGTACTTC. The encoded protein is CASSTPSGVYYEQYF.

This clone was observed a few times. In DNA form, the CDR3 reads TGTGCCAGCAGCCAAACAGGGCCAGACACAGATACGCAGTATTTT. Protein sequence: CASSQTGPDTDTQYF. This chain joins TRBV4-2 and TRBJ2-3, with D possibly matching TRBD1 (6 bases). Germline V gene lookup returns CDR1 LGHNA and CDR2 YNFKEQ. The V end was cut by 2 bases, the J end by 2 bases, with 11 bases between. This CDR3 has 15 amino acids.

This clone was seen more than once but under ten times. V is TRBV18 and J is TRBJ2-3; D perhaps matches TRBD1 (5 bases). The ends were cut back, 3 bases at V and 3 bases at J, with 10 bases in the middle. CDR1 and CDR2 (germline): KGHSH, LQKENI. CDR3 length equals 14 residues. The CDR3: CASSPRTKTDTQYF. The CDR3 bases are TGTGCCAGCTCACCTCGGACAAAGACAGATACGCAGTATTTT. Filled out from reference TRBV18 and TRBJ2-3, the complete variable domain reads NAGVMQNPRHLVRRRGQEARLRCSPMKGHSHVYWYRQLPEEGLKFMVYLQKENIIDESGMPKERFSAEFPKEGPSILRIQQVVRGDSAAYFCASSPRTKTDTQYFGPGTRLTVL.

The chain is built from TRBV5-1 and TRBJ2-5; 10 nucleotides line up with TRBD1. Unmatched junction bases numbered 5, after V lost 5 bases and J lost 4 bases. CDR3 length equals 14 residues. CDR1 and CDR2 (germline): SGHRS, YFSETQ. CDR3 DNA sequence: TGCGCCAGCAGGGGACAGGGGCGCGGAGAGACCCAGTACTTC. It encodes CASRGQGRGETQYF.

The CDR3 reads CASSLGQEAYEQYF. In DNA form, the CDR3 reads TGTGCCAGCAGCTTAGGGCAGGAGGCCTACGAGCAGTACTTC. V usage is TRBV11-2 and J usage is TRBJ2-7, with D tentatively TRBD2 (5 bases). Per germline, CDR1 SGHAT and CDR2 FQNNGV. The CDR3 consists of 14 residues. V lost 1 base, J lost 2 bases, and 9 bases lay in between.

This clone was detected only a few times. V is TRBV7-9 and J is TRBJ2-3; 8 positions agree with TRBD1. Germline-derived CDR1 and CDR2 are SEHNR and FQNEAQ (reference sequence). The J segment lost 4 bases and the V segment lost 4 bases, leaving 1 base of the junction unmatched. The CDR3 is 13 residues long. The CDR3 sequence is CASSSTGADTQYF. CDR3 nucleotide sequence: TGTGCCAGCAGCTCGACAGGGGCAGATACGCAGTATTTT. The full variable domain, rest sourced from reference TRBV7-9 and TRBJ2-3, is DTGVSQNPRHKITKRGQNVTFRCDPISEHNRLYWYRQTLGQGPEFLTYFQNEAQLEKSRLLSDRFSAERPKGSFSTLEIQRTEQGDSAMYLCASSSTGADTQYFGPGTRLTVL.

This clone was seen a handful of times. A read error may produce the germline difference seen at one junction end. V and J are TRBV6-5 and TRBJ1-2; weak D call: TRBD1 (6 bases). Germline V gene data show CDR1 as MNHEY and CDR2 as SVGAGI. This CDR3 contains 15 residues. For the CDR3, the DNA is TGTGCCAGCAGTTACGGGGGGGCCGGGGGCTATGACTACACCTTC. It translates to CASSYGGAGGYDYTF.

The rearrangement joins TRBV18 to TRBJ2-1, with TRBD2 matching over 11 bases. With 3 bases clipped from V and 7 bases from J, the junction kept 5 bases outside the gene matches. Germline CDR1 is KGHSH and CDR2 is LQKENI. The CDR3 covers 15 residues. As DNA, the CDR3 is TGTGCCAGCTCACCCCGTAGCGGGAGGGAAAATGAGCAGTTCTTC. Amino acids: CASSPRSGRENEQFF.

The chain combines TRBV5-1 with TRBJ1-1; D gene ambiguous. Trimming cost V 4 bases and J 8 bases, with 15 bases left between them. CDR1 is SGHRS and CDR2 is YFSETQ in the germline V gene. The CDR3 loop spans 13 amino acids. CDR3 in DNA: TGCGCCAGCAGCACCGGGGAGGGAACCGAAGCTTTCTTT. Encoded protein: CASSTGEGTEAFF.

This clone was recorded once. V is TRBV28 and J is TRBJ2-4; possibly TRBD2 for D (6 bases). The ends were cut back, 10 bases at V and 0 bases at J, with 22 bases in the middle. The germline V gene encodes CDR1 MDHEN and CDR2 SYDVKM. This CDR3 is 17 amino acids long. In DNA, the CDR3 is TGTGCCACCACCCCCGGGACTGACTATTTAGCCAAAAACATTCAGTACTTC. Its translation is CATTPGTDYLAKNIQYF. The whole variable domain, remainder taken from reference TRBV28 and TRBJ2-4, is DVKVTQSSRYLVKRTGEKVFLECVQDMDHENMFWYRQDPGLGLRLIYFSYDVKMKEKGDIPEGYSVSREKKERFSLILESASTNQTSMYLCATTPGTDYLAKNIQYFGAGTRLSVL.

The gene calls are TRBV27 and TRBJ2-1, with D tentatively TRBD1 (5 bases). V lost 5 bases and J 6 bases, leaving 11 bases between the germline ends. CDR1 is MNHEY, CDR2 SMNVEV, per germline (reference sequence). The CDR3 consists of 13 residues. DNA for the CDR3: TGTGCCAGCAGTAGGGGTCGATTCAATGAGCAGTTCTTC. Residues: CASSRGRFNEQFF.

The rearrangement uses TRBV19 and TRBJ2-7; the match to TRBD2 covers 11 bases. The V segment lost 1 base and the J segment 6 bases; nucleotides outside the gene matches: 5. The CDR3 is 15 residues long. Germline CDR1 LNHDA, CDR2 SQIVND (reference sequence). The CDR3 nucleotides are TGTGCCAGTAGTATAGCGGTAGCGGGAGGGGCCGAGCAGTACTTC. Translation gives CASSIAVAGGAEQYF.

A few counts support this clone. CDR3 loop: CASSIGTATYNEQFF. The CDR3 DNA follows: TGTGCCAGTAGTATTGGTACAGCTACCTACAATGAGCAGTTCTTC. The chain carries TRBV19 and TRBJ2-1; D remains unclear. Trimming removed 3 bases at V and 2 bases at J, with 11 bases between. CDR3 length equals 15 residues. Germline-derived CDR1 and CDR2 are LNHDA and SQIVND (reference sequence).

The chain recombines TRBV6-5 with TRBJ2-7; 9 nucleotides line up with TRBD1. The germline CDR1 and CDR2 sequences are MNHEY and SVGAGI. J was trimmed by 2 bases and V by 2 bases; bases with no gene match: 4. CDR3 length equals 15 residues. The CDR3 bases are TGTGCCAGCAGTTACGACAGGGGGGTTGCCTACGAGCAGTACTTC. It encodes CASSYDRGVAYEQYF.